This note documents a single T cell receptor (beta chain) sequence. Its antigen remains unknown. This CDR3 spans 14 amino acids. V lost 4 bases, J lost 4 bases, and 3 bases stayed unmatched. CDR1 SGHTA and CDR2 FQGNSA come from the germline V gene. Reverse transcription of extracted RNA yielded cDNA, which provided the sequencing template. Using immunoSEQ multiplex PCR, the repertoire was profiled, and TCRdb retains in-frame clones only, with some absent. This table has about 190,000 clones, 45% to 65% appearing once. The treatment denotes: oral pan-JAK inhibitor, 5-10 mg twice daily. Patients with alopecia areata provided lesional scalp punch biopsies as well as peripheral blood. This specimen belongs to a study of CD8+ T cells in alopecia areata. Study as a whole: Severity of treated patients was scored by affected scalp percentage. Study-wide findings and caveats: Given one nonresponder, whether baseline CD8+ expansion relates to response remains uncertain.

This material consisted of CD4+ T cells sorted from blood, taken at week 4, from a patient treated with tofacitinib. The source of this sequence is a human donor with alopecia areata. The chain employs TRBV7-2 and TRBJ2-2; TRBD1 agrees at 7 bases. For the CDR3, the DNA is TGTGCCAGCAGCTGGGGACAGTTCACCGGGGAGCTGTTTTTT. It yields the protein CASSWGQFTGELFF.